This TCR beta chain was captured in a study of blood T cell repertoires in COVID-19. As for the study in general: Acute and convalescent COVID-19 specimens originated in the United States, Italy and Spain. PBMCs, B-cell-depleted T cells, or T cells were the source of the cDNA or gDNA that made up the material.

Authors' data handling: Reference gene primer amplification gave estimated nucleated cell counts. TCRdb's copy holds only in-frame clones and misses some; the assay was immunoSEQ multiplex PCR. V and J calls and clone size are copied from that table; D and trimming were computed from the DNA. The sample consists of 230,000 or so clones, 80% to 90% of them appearing once. The sequence came from a woman aged 40 to 55 who had recovered from COVID-19. Sequencing was done on a sample of peripheral blood.

The CDR3 bases are TGTGCCAGCAGCGTAGCTCTAGGACAGGACTGGGGAAACACCATATATTTT. It yields the protein CASSVALGQDWGNTIYF. The gene calls are TRBV9 and TRBJ1-3; 7 bases match TRBD1. V dropped 0 bases and J dropped 4; count of bases not matched to a gene: 10. The CDR3 extends over 17 amino acids. CDR1 is SGDLS and CDR2 is YYNGEE in the germline V gene. Looking up the rest from reference TRBV9 and TRBJ1-3 gives the full variable domain: DSGVTQTPKHLITATGQRVTLRCSPRSGDLSVYWYQQSLDQGLQFLIQYYNGEERAKGNILERFSAQQFPDLHSELNLSSLELGDSALYFCASSVALGQDWGNTIYFGEGSWLTVV.